The 10 T cell receptor beta chains listed next were all sequenced from one sample in a study of cytomegalovirus exposure and HLA in healthy donors. In the PCR, 60 Vbeta and 13 Jbeta primers were used. The method was immunoSEQ multiplex PCR; TCRdb's version includes in-frame clones alone and lacks a portion of them. Of about 140,000 clones listed, 70% to 85% are singletons. The sample taken for sequencing was PBMCs. The receptors were sampled from a man aged 40-49 years in good health and CMV-seropositive.

This clone occurred once. V usage is TRBV6-1 and J usage is TRBJ2-3; 8 positions match TRBD2. Germline trimming cut 7 bases from V and 0 bases from J; bases unmatched to any gene: 3. The CDR3 consists of 14 residues. Germline CDR1 reads MNHNS; CDR2 reads SASEGT. The CDR3 here is CASKASGSTDTQYF. The CDR3 nucleotides read TGTGCCAGCAAGGCTAGCGGGAGCACAGATACGCAGTATTTT.

This clone has only one observation. V and J are TRBV19 and TRBJ1-1, with a possible D match to TRBD1 (6 bases). The V gene lost 3 bases and the J gene lost 1 base, with 15 bases spanning the gap. CDR1 and CDR2 (germline): LNHDA, SQIVND (reference sequence). The CDR3 contains 16 residues. The CDR3 nucleotides read TGTGCCAGTAGTATGGGGTATCAGGGGAGGAACACTGAAGCTTTCTTT. Encoded protein: CASSMGYQGRNTEAFF.

V gene TRBV6-6 combines with J gene TRBJ1-2, with 9 bases matching TRBD1. The CDR3 is 16 amino acids. Unmatched junction bases numbered 8, after V lost 0 bases and J lost 6 bases. Germline assignment: CDR1 MNHNY and CDR2 SVGAGI (reference sequence). This CDR3 is CASSYSETGGLDGYTF. As DNA, the CDR3 is TGTGCCAGCAGTTACTCCGAGACAGGGGGTCTCGATGGCTACACCTTC.

This chain's CDR3 is CAWCNSRTEINSPLHF. The CDR3 DNA is TGTGCCTGGTGTAACTCTCGGACAGAAATTAATTCACCCCTCCACTTT. This chain joins TRBV30 and TRBJ1-6; a weak D match, TRBD1 (6 bases). The V gene's germline CDR1 is GTSNPN and CDR2 SVGIG (reference sequence). The CDR3 length is 16 residues. V was clipped by 5 bases and J by 6 bases, with 20 bases between them.

This clone was picked up a small number of times. The chain couples TRBV2 to TRBJ1-4; D might be TRBD1 (5 bases). Trimming took off 8 bases at V and 2 bases at J, with 18 bases between the two ends. CDR1 is SNHLY and CDR2 is FYNNEI in the germline V gene. The CDR3 covers 16 residues. DNA of the CDR3: TGTGCCAGCGGCGGCGGGGCGGGAACTACTAATGAAAAACTGTTTTTT. Translated: CASGGGAGTTNEKLFF.

This sequence joins TRBV5-1 and TRBJ1-1, with unresolved D. The V gene lost 0 bases and the J gene lost 3 bases, with 6 bases spanning the gap. Germline V gene sequence: CDR1 SGHRS, CDR2 YFSETQ. The CDR3 loop spans 13 amino acids. The CDR3 spells CASSLAGDTEAFF. The CDR3 DNA reads as TGCGCCAGCAGCTTGGCGGGAGACACTGAAGCTTTCTTT.

The CDR3 coding sequence is TGCAGCGCAGGGGGCTACTCCTATGGCTACACCTTC. It yields the protein CSAGGYSYGYTF. The chain links TRBV29-1 to TRBJ1-2; 8 nucleotides match TRBD1. The CDR3 covers 12 residues. The ends lost 7 bases at V and 4 bases at J; junction bases unmatched: 5. Germline CDR1 and CDR2: SQVTM and ANQGSEA.

V and J are TRBV6-5 and TRBJ2-1; 7 bases are a match to TRBD1. Trimming removed 0 bases from V and 3 bases from J; junction bases left unmatched: 2. The CDR3 is made up of 15 amino acids. The germline gives CDR1 MNHEY, CDR2 SVGAGI. CDR3 nucleotides: TGTGCCAGCAGTTACTCAGGGACAGTCTACAATGAGCAGTTCTTC. It encodes CASSYSGTVYNEQFF.

About this clone itself: The junction and the germline gene differ at one end; a read error may be behind it. The chain employs TRBV25-1 and TRBJ1-6; D gene uncertain. The CDR3 is 15 residues long. Germline CDR1 reads MGHDK; CDR2 reads SYGVNS. The CDR3 coding sequence is TGTGCCAGCAGTGGCGGGAGCTCCTATAATTCACCCCCCCACTTT. Translation: CASSGGSSYNSPPHF.

This clone was seen a handful of times. The genes are TRBV7-6 and TRBJ2-7; tentative D call: TRBD1 (6 bases). The germline V gene has CDR1 SGHVS and CDR2 FNYEAQ. The ends were cut back, 2 bases at V and 3 bases at J, with 17 bases in the middle. The CDR3 is made up of 16 amino acids. The CDR3 spells CASSLTVRQGLYEQYF. For the CDR3, the DNA is TGTGCCAGCAGCTTAACGGTCCGGCAGGGGCTCTACGAGCAGTACTTC.